Shown below are 12 T cell receptor beta chains from a single sample sequenced in a study of identical twins. In TCRdb, the 5' RACE reads were re-called with MiXCR into one record per CDR3 protein. Of some 1,700,000 distinct CDR3 sequences in the sample, less than 40% were seen once. Source material: cord blood. The receptor source for this set is a newborn girl in good health.

V gene TRBV28 combines with J gene TRBJ2-1, with TRBD2 as a possible D gene (6 bases). This CDR3 has 15 residues. Trimming removed 3 bases at V and 7 bases at J, with 16 bases between. Germline V gene sequence: CDR1 MDHEN, CDR2 SYDVKM. The CDR3 loop reads CASSLGSPRENEQFF. For the CDR3, the DNA is TGTGCCAGCAGTTTGGGGTCCCCCCGGGAGAATGAGCAGTTCTTC.

This chain links TRBV3-1 with TRBJ2-1; no firm D call. TRBJ2-7 matches the DNA end more closely, so the J call is doubtful. Germline values: CDR1 LGHDT, CDR2 YNNKEL (reference sequence). The CDR3 totals 14 residues. The CDR3 DNA is TGTGCCAGCAGCCCGACCGCCTCCTACAATGAGCAGTACTTC. The encoded protein is CASSPTASYNEQYF.

This clonotype was counted ten times or more. The chain uses TRBV2 and TRBJ2-6; D is unclear. The CDR3 consists of 17 residues. Trimming cost V 3 bases and J 0 bases, with 12 bases left between them. Germline V lookup: CDR1 SNHLY, CDR2 FYNNEI. In nucleotides, the CDR3 is TGTGCCAGCAGTGAGAGATTTATTCGCTCTGGGGCCAACGTCCTGACTTTC. Its protein is CASSERFIRSGANVLTF.

The V and J genes are TRBV20-1 and TRBJ1-1; 7 positions match TRBD1. After removal of 5 bases from V and 5 bases from J, the junction contained 11 bases not matched to a gene. Germline V gives CDR1 DFQATT, CDR2 SNEGSKA (reference sequence). The CDR3 has 14 amino acids. The CDR3 spells CSAPDRALVTEAFF. In DNA, the CDR3 is TGCAGTGCTCCTGACAGGGCTTTAGTAACTGAAGCTTTCTTT.

This clonotype was counted many times. The rearrangement links TRBV28 to TRBJ2-7; 7 positions match TRBD2. V shed 6 bases, J shed 2 bases, and the junction held 7 bases outside the gene matches. The CDR3 sequence is 14 residues long. Looked up from germline, CDR1 is MDHEN and CDR2 is SYDVKM. CDR3: CASSNPGLTYEQYF. In nucleotides, the CDR3 is TGTGCCAGCAGCAACCCGGGACTAACCTACGAGCAGTACTTC.

This clonotype was counted a single time. The chain joins TRBV7-9 to TRBJ1-1; the match to TRBD1 covers 8 bases. V lost 4 bases to trimming and J lost 4 bases; unmatched junction nucleotides: 8. The germline gives CDR1 SEHNR, CDR2 FQNEAQ (reference sequence). The CDR3 loop spans 15 amino acids. CDR3 nucleotides: TGTGCCAGCAGCTCCTACAGGGGGAGAAGCACTGAAGCTTTCTTT. Translation: CASSSYRGRSTEAFF.

The table lists this clonotype with a few counts. This chain links TRBV6-2 or TRBV6-3 with TRBJ2-5; 12 nucleotides agree with TRBD2. CDR3 length: 16 amino acids. V lost 4 bases to trimming and J lost 11 bases; unmatched junction nucleotides: 14. CDR1 and CDR2 (germline): MNHEY, SVGEGT. The CDR3 DNA sequence: TGTGCCAGCAGTTCCCGACTAGCGGGGGAATACAATGAGCAGTACTTC. This codes for CASSSRLAGEYNEQYF.

This clonotype was detected many times. DNA for the CDR3: TGTGCCAGCAGTGAACGGGGGTCTGGGGCCAACGTCCTGACTTTC. Encoded protein: CASSERGSGANVLTF. V usage is TRBV6-1 and J usage is TRBJ2-6, with TRBD2 as a possible D gene (6 bases). The ends were cut back, 2 bases at V and 1 base at J, with 6 bases in the middle. Germline lookup yields CDR1 MNHNS and CDR2 SASEGT. The CDR3 length is 15 residues.

This clonotype was recorded a few times. The chain is built from TRBV5-1 and TRBJ1-6; no definite D call. There are 14 residues in the CDR3. From germline, CDR1 is SGHRS and CDR2 YFSETQ. V lost 2 bases, J lost 6 bases, and 9 bases lay in between. CDR3 nucleotides: TGCGCCAGCAGCTTTGAGGCGCTTAATTCACCCCTCCACTTT. Residues: CASSFEALNSPLHF.

In this sample, this clonotype turned up a few times. This sequence joins TRBV7-9 and TRBJ2-5; TRBD2 matches at 10 bases. The CDR3 loop spans 15 amino acids. Germline V gene data show CDR1 as SEHNR and CDR2 as FQNEAQ (reference sequence). J gave up 4 bases and V 2 bases, and 4 bases lay outside the gene matches. The CDR3 region is CASSLPSGSSETQYF. The CDR3 coding sequence is TGTGCCAGCAGCTTACCTAGCGGGAGTTCAGAGACCCAGTACTTC.

The chain is built from TRBV29-1 and TRBJ2-4; the D gene could be TRBD1 or TRBD2 (5 bases each). V was shortened by 4 bases and J by 8 bases, with 9 bases between the two germline ends. This CDR3 contains 11 residues. The germline CDR1 and CDR2 sequences are SQVTM and ANQGSEA. The CDR3 bases are TGCAGCGTTGCCGGGGCGGACATTCAGTACTTC. It specifies CSVAGADIQYF.

The chain recombines TRBV4-2 with TRBJ2-3; the match to TRBD2 covers 12 bases. The CDR3 sequence is 16 residues long. Germline CDR1 is LGHNA and CDR2 is YNFKEQ. V lost 4 bases, J lost 8 bases, and 10 bases stayed unmatched. The CDR3 DNA reads as TGTGCCAGCAGCCCACTAGCGGGGGGCGCCCCTCGTACGCAGTATTTT. It yields the protein CASSPLAGGAPRTQYF.